The 14 T cell receptor beta chains below come from one sample, sequenced in a study of blood T cells in healthy people across ages. Primed by a sample-barcoded 5' primer and a J-beta primer mix, a second PCR proceeded for about 7 to 12 cycles. A single record per CDR3 protein comes from TCRdb applying MiXCR to the 5' RACE reads. The sample shows approximately 960,000 distinct CDR3 sequences, 25% to 35% of them seen only once. This sample was shared with a second study, whose subject was T cells of mothers and their children.

Specimen: blood. Source of these receptors: a woman aged 40 to 50 in good health.

This chain links TRBV9 with TRBJ2-3, with D possibly matching TRBD2 (6 bases). There are 16 residues in the CDR3. CDR1 is SGDLS and CDR2 is YYNGEE in the germline V gene. V was shortened by 0 bases and J by 2 bases, with 13 bases between the two germline ends. CDR3 region: CASSVVGEASTDTQYF. DNA for the CDR3: TGTGCCAGCAGCGTAGTAGGGGAGGCTTCCACAGATACGCAGTATTTT.

CDR3 nucleotide sequence: TGTGCCAGCCGGACAGGGGGACACTACGAGCAGTACTTC. Amino acids: CASRTGGHYEQYF. The chain recombines TRBV28 with TRBJ2-7; 10 bases are shared with TRBD1. This CDR3 region has 13 residues. From germline, CDR1 is MDHEN and CDR2 SYDVKM. The V gene end was trimmed by 8 bases and the J gene end by 3 bases; junction bases not matched to a gene: 4.

The chain carries TRBV7-9 and TRBJ2-7; 8 bases line up with TRBD1. This CDR3 has 13 amino acids. The germline CDR1 and CDR2 sequences are SEHNR and FQNEAQ (reference sequence). The junction had 5 bases not matched to a gene; V was cut back by 6 bases and J by 4 bases. CDR3 bases: TGTGCCAGCAGGGCCGGGACAGGATACGAGCAGTACTTC. Amino acid sequence: CASRAGTGYEQYF. The full variable domain, rest sourced from reference TRBV7-9 and TRBJ2-7, is DTGVSQNPRHKITKRGQNVTFRCDPISEHNRLYWYRQTLGQGPEFLTYFQNEAQLEKSRLLSDRFSAERPKGSFSTLEIQRTEQGDSAMYLCASRAGTGYEQYFGPGTRLTVT.

J is TRBJ1-5 and V is TRBV9; D is ambiguous. Trimming took off 0 bases at V and 4 bases at J, with 11 bases between the two ends. There are 15 residues in the CDR3. Germline V CDR1 and CDR2: SGDLS, YYNGEE. The CDR3, as DNA: TGTGCCAGCAGCGTAGACCCAGGCCTTAATCAGCCCCAGCATTTT. Encoded protein: CASSVDPGLNQPQHF.

V usage is TRBV10-3 and J usage is TRBJ2-3; maybe TRBD2 (6 bases). Germline CDR1 and CDR2: ENHRY and SYGVKD. V lost 8 bases and J lost 1, with 22 bases in between. This CDR3 contains 17 residues. Here the CDR3 DNA reads TGTGCCATCGGGATCGGGGGAGGTGTTTCTGGCACAGATACGCAGTATTTT. Its translation is CAIGIGGGVSGTDTQYF.

V and J are TRBV15 and TRBJ2-1; D is possibly TRBD2 (5 bases). The J call is doubtful: the DNA matches TRBJ2-7 better. In germline, CDR1 is LNHNV, CDR2 YYDKDF (reference sequence). The CDR3 is 16 residues long. The CDR3 spells CATSRGALGSYNEQYF. Here the CDR3 DNA reads TGTGCCACCAGCAGAGGGGCACTAGGGTCCTACAATGAGCAGTACTTC.

This chain links TRBV18 with TRBJ2-7; a possible D gene is TRBD2 (5 bases). V lost 1 base and J 3 bases, leaving 13 bases between the germline ends. The CDR3 is 15 amino acids. Per the germline V gene, CDR1 is KGHSH and CDR2 is LQKENI. In DNA, the CDR3 is TGTGCCAGCTCACCACGGAAGGAGGAACGCTACGAGCAGTACTTC. Translating it yields CASSPRKEERYEQYF.

The chain uses TRBV15 and TRBJ1-2; D may be TRBD1 (5 bases). The germline gives CDR1 LNHNV, CDR2 YYDKDF (reference sequence). V was clipped by 5 bases and J by 6 bases, with 13 bases between them. CDR3 length equals 13 residues. For the CDR3, the DNA is TGTGCCACCAGCGGGGGGAGATCCCATGGCTACACCTTC. It yields the protein CATSGGRSHGYTF.

In the case of this clonotype: The junction and the germline gene differ at one end; a read error may be behind it. The genes are TRBV6-1 and TRBJ1-6; D is possibly TRBD1 (5 bases). This CDR3 is built from 18 residues. Germline V gene data show CDR1 as MNHNS and CDR2 as SASEGT. The DNA for the CDR3 is TGTGCCAGCAGTGAATTCCTCCCTGCGACAGCGTGGAATTCACCCTTCCACTTT. Translation: CASSEFLPATAWNSPFHF.

The gene calls are TRBV7-2 and TRBJ2-5; 9 nucleotides line up with TRBD1. The CDR3 is 15 residues long. CDR1 and CDR2 (germline): SGHTA, FQGNSA. The V and J ends lost 5 bases and 0 bases, in that order; junction bases with no gene match: 4. CDR3 coding DNA: TGTGCCAGCAGCCCGGGACAGGGTCACCAAGAGACCCAGTACTTC. It translates to CASSPGQGHQETQYF.

J is TRBJ2-5 and V is TRBV6-5; 7 bases match TRBD1. This CDR3 is built from 15 residues. The ends lost 4 bases at V and 4 bases at J; junction bases unmatched: 9. Germline assignment: CDR1 MNHEY and CDR2 SVGAGI. CDR3 residues: CASSWSQGSGETQYF. CDR3 in DNA: TGTGCCAGCAGTTGGTCACAGGGGTCGGGAGAGACCCAGTACTTC.

The V and J genes are TRBV7-3 and TRBJ2-1; maybe TRBD2 (6 bases). V lost 4 bases, J lost 9 bases, and 19 bases lay in between. The CDR3 contains 15 residues. Germline V gene data show CDR1 as SGHTA and CDR2 as FQGTGA. CDR3 coding DNA: TGTGCCAGCAGCTCGTCTTCGGGGGAGTGGGGTGAGCAGTTCTTC. Translated, it gives CASSSSSGEWGEQFF.

This clonotype was seen ten or more times. The rearrangement links TRBV28 to TRBJ2-7, with 7 positions matching TRBD1. Germline lookup yields CDR1 MDHEN and CDR2 SYDVKM. The CDR3 runs to 15 residues. With V trimmed by 6 bases and J by 3 bases, 11 bases remained unmatched. The CDR3 DNA reads TGTGCCAGCAGCCCAATATGGGACAGTAACTACGAGCAGTACTTC. Translated, it gives CASSPIWDSNYEQYF. Drawing the rest from reference TRBV28 and TRBJ2-7, the complete variable domain is DVKVTQSSRYLVKRTGEKVFLECVQDMDHENMFWYRQDPGLGLRLIYFSYDVKMKEKGDIPEGYSVSREKKERFSLILESASTNQTSMYLCASSPIWDSNYEQYFGPGTRLTVT.

Concerning this clonotype: A much more abundant neighbour one base away suggests this may be a read error. The chain has TRBV11-3 and TRBJ1-2; D not resolved. This CDR3 is 13 amino acids long. Germline CDR1 and CDR2: SGHNT and YENEEA. In nucleotides, the CDR3 is TGTGCCAACAGCTTAGTAACCGCTTCAGGCTACACCTTC. This translates into CANSLVTASGYTF.